A selection of T cell receptor beta chains follows, all from one sample in a study of T cell responses to AZD1222 COVID-19 vaccine. Sequenced by immunoSEQ multiplex PCR; TCRdb stores in-frame clones only, minus some. The repertoire consists of about 94,000 clones, with roughly 90% occurring once and the leading ten covering roughly 13%. The sample was peripheral blood, taken on day 0 of AZD1222 vaccination. Receptor source: an adult in good health. Both conserved end residues are part of each CDR3. D genes are given only for firm matches. Not every row has a clone size; where given, it reads once, few, many or a size class.

D gene	V gene	clone size	J gene	CDR3 DNA	CDR3 protein
TRBD2	TRBV14	-	TRBJ2-1	TGTGCCAGCAGCCAAGATAAACTAGCGGGGGGGCCGTCCTACAATGAGCAGTTCTTC	CASSQDKLAGGPSYNEQFF
-	TRBV4-3	-	TRBJ1-2	TGCGCCAGCAGCCAAGCCGGTGGGGCGCAAGGTAGCTATGGCTACACCTTC	CASSQAGGAQGSYGYTF
-	TRBV3-1/TRBV3-2	once	TRBJ2-7	TGTGCCAGCAGCCAACAAGCGACCTACGAGCAGTACTTC	CASSQQATYEQYF
-	TRBV13	-	TRBJ2-7	TGTGCCAGCAGCTTACAATACGAGCAGTACTTC	CASSLQYEQYF
TRBD1	TRBV28	-	TRBJ1-4	TGTGCCAGCAGTTGGGGACAGGGGCCCTATGAAAAACTGTTTTTT	CASSWGQGPYEKLFF
-	TRBV18	few	TRBJ2-7	TGTGCCAGCTCACCAAAAACCGGGAGCGCCTACGAGCAGTACTTC	CASSPKTGSAYEQYF
TRBD1	TRBV30	-	TRBJ1-4	TGTGCCTGGAGACAACAGGGGGCGTTCCAGAAACTGTTTTTT	CAWRQQGAFQKLFF
-	TRBV13	-	TRBJ1-1	TGTGCCAGCAGCTTAGGCGGTCGGGGGGATGGTGAAGCTTTCTTT	CASSLGGRGDGEAFF
-	TRBV9	few	TRBJ2-7	TGTGCCAGCAGCGTAGGTGGGTCGAGCTCCTACGAGCAGTACTTC	CASSVGGSSSYEQYF
TRBD1	TRBV30	-	TRBJ1-2	TGTGCCTGGAGCACTATATTCACGGGACAGGGGGTATACTATGGCTACACCTTC	CAWSTIFTGQGVYYGYTF
-	TRBV2	-	TRBJ2-7	TGTGCCGGGGGACTGACAGGCTCCTACGAGCAGTACTTC	CAGGLTGSYEQYF
-	TRBV19	-	TRBJ1-2	TGTGCCAGTAGTATAGGCCCAGGGGAGGGCTATGGCTACACCTTC	CASSIGPGEGYGYTF
TRBD2	TRBV3-1/TRBV3-2	-	TRBJ2-1	TGTGCCAGCAGCCAGTGGGGGACTAGCGGGGTTGAGGATGAGCAGTTCTTC	CASSQWGTSGVEDEQFF
-	TRBV20-1	-	TRBJ2-3	TGCAGTGCTAGTAGGTCCACAGATACGCAGTATTTT	CSASRSTDTQYF
-	TRBV28	-	TRBJ2-1	TGTGCCAGCGTCGAAACAGGTAATCCCCACAATGAGCAGTTCTTC	CASVETGNPHNEQFF
-	TRBV6-2/TRBV6-3	-	TRBJ1-2	TGTGCCAGCAGTTACTCCCTGATGAGACGGAACTATGGCTACACCTTC	CASSYSLMRRNYGYTF
-	TRBV30	-	TRBJ1-5	TGTGCCTGGAGTGACCAGGACAGAGGCAATCAGCCCCAGCATTTT	CAWSDQDRGNQPQHF
-	TRBV7-9	few	TRBJ1-6	TGTGCCAGCAGCTTAGATAATTCACCCCTCCACTTT	CASSLDNSPLHF
TRBD1	TRBV19	-	TRBJ1-5	TGTGCCAGTACTTTAACAGGGGAGGTCAATCAGCCCCAGCATTTT	CASTLTGEVNQPQHF
TRBD1	TRBV9	-	TRBJ1-2	TGTGCCAGCAGCGGTGGACAGGGCTATGGCTACACCTTC	CASSGGQGYGYTF
TRBD1	TRBV28	-	TRBJ1-4	TGTGCCAGCAGTCAGGACAGGGGATCAGTAGGACTGTTTTTT	CASSQDRGSVGLFF
-	TRBV5-4	-	TRBJ2-5	TGTGCCAGCAGCTTGAGGAAGACCGGAGAGACCCAGTACTTC	CASSLRKTGETQYF
TRBD1	TRBV5-1	-	TRBJ1-4	TGCGCCAGCAGCCTAGGCCCGGGACAGGGAGTTGAAAAACTGTTTTTT	CASSLGPGQGVEKLFF